What follows are 7 T cell receptor beta chains derived from one specimen sequenced in a study of CD4 T cells in relation to SARS-CoV-2 and coronaviruses (dated by TCRdb to the early 2020s). The library was generated by the immunoSEQ multiplex PCR assay. TCRdb mirrors the immuneACCESS table, restricted to in-frame sequences. Some clones are absent from its copies; in checked studies, under half trace to an unresolved V gene, and the reason for the others is unknown. Recorded for this sample are 35,000 to 40,000 clones; approximately 88% of them occurred a single time. Roughly a tenth of the sample goes to the ten largest clones. The source material was memory CD4+ T cells from PBMCs. In light of the paper, this sample's cell subset or site label describes: memory (non-naive) CD4+ T cells. These TCRs come from an adult with COVID-19.

This sequence joins TRBV12-3 or TRBV12-4 and TRBJ1-1, with no clear D. V lost 5 bases and J lost 8, with 12 bases in between. The length of the CDR3 is 12 residues. The CDR3 DNA is TGTGCCAGCAGTCTCAGTTCGGAGGAAGCTTTCTTT. It yields the protein CASSLSSEEAFF.

This clone was recorded only once. CDR3 amino acids: CASTMGQGGSPLHF. DNA of the CDR3: TGTGCCAGCACTATGGGACAGGGCGGTTCACCCCTCCACTTT. The V call is TRBV6-5, the J call TRBJ1-6; 9 bases agree with TRBD1. V gave up 7 bases and J gave up 9 bases; unmatched junction bases: 7. The germline V gene has CDR1 MNHEY and CDR2 SVGAGI. This CDR3 has 14 residues.

This clone came up once. The chain joins TRBV5-5 to TRBJ1-2, with 11 bases fitting TRBD1. CDR3 size: 14 residues. V dropped 3 bases and J dropped 5; count of bases not matched to a gene: 3. Germline V gives CDR1 SGHKS, CDR2 YYEKEE (reference sequence). The CDR3 nucleotides read TGTGCCAGCAGCTGGGGGACAGGGGGGTATGGCTACACCTTC. The encoded protein is CASSWGTGGYGYTF.

This chain connects TRBV11-2 to TRBJ1-1; TRBD1 is a possible D gene (5 bases). V lost 0 bases, J lost 3 bases, and 11 bases lay in between. This CDR3 spans 15 amino acids. CDR1 and CDR2 from the germline V gene are SGHAT and FQNNGV. The CDR3 bases are TGTGCCAGCAGCTTAGAGTGGGGCTTGCACACTGAAGCTTTCTTT. Its protein product is CASSLEWGLHTEAFF.

The V and J genes are TRBV5-1 and TRBJ2-5, with TRBD2 identical over 8 bases. V was pared by 1 base and J by 5 bases, with 10 bases of the junction left unmatched. The CDR3 spans 16 residues. Germline lookup yields CDR1 SGHRS and CDR2 YFSETQ. The CDR3 protein is CASSLSPRAGGETQYF. The CDR3 region has the DNA TGCGCCAGCAGCTTGTCCCCTAGGGCGGGGGGTGAGACCCAGTACTTC. Full variable domain (outside the CDR3, taken from reference TRBV5-1 and TRBJ2-5): KAGVTQTPRYLIKTRGQQVTLSCSPISGHRSVSWYQQTPGQGLQFLFEYFSETQRNKGNFPGRFSGRQFSNSRSEMNVSTLELGDSALYLCASSLSPRAGGETQYFGPGTRLLVL.

The genes are TRBV7-6 and TRBJ2-7, with 9 positions matching TRBD1. Germline CDR1 reads SGHVS; CDR2 reads FNYEAQ. The CDR3 loop spans 16 amino acids. The trim removed 1 base at V and 7 bases at J, leaving 11 bases unmatched. CDR3: CASSLGQGQGLNEQYF. DNA for the CDR3: TGTGCCAGCAGCTTAGGCCAGGGACAGGGACTCAATGAGCAGTACTTC. Based on the CDR3 plus reference TRBV7-6 and TRBJ2-7, the full variable domain is GAGVSQSPRYKVTKRGQDVALRCDPISGHVSLYWYRQALGQGPEFLTYFNYEAQQDKSGLPNDRFSAERPEGSISTLTIQRTEQRDSAMYRCASSLGQGQGLNEQYFGPGTRLTVT.

The rearrangement links TRBV19 to TRBJ2-2, with D perhaps assigned TRBD1 or TRBD2 (5 bases each). Germline CDR1 LNHDA, CDR2 SQIVND (reference sequence). The CDR3 runs to 16 residues. V dropped 5 bases and J dropped 1 base, with 14 bases sitting between them. CDR3 in DNA: TGTGCCAGTAGTGGAAGGGGCGGACTGAACACCGGGGAGCTGTTTTTT. The encoded protein is CASSGRGGLNTGELFF.